The 25 T cell receptor beta chains reported below all come from one sample, sequenced in a study of T cells in Graves' hyperthyroidism and ophthalmopathy. RNA transcripts served as the template for amplifying TCR beta CDR3 regions. TCR CDR3 underwent first-round RT-PCR with the HTBI primer set. TCRdb re-called the multiplex PCR reads through MiXCR, storing one row per CDR3 protein. The profile covers under 700,000 distinct CDR3 sequences, with more than 45% appearing a single time and approximately 8.2% taken by the ten largest. The sequenced sample was peripheral blood or thyroid tissue (not recorded which). The origin of the receptors is a woman under 30 with Graves' hyperthyroidism.

The chain combines TRBV6-1 with TRBJ2-7; perhaps TRBD2 as D (5 bases). The CDR3 totals 14 residues. The germline V gene has CDR1 MNHNS and CDR2 SASEGT. The V end was cut by 6 bases, the J end by 3 bases, with 15 bases between. As DNA, the CDR3 is TGTGCCAGCAGAAGAGGGCAGCTTAGCTACGAGCAGTACTTC. This sequence encodes CASRRGQLSYEQYF.

V is TRBV20-1 and J is TRBJ2-2; 7 nucleotides match TRBD1. Germline V gene sequence: CDR1 DFQATT, CDR2 SNEGSKA (reference sequence). This CDR3 is built from 14 residues. The V gene end was trimmed by 1 base and the J gene end by 7 bases; junction bases not matched to a gene: 6. CDR3 protein: CSARVTGLGGELFF. As DNA, the CDR3 is TGCAGTGCTAGAGTGACAGGGTTAGGCGGGGAGCTGTTTTTT.

The chain joins TRBV9 to TRBJ2-5, with D unresolved. The CDR3 runs 12 residues. Trimming pared 5 bases from V and 5 bases from J, leaving 10 bases between. Germline V gene lookup returns CDR1 SGDLS and CDR2 YYNGEE. The CDR3 sequence: CASRLVGETQYF. CDR3 coding DNA: TGTGCCAGCAGGCTTGTAGGGGAGACCCAGTACTTC.

The J gene is TRBJ2-6, the V gene TRBV7-1; unclear D gene. TRBV7-1 is noted as an ORF with a role that remains uncertain. V lost 1 base to trimming and J lost 0 bases, with 10 bases between them. The length of the CDR3 is 17 residues. CDR3 amino acids: CASSSDRTISGANVLTF. The DNA of the CDR3 is TGTGCCAGCAGCTCAGACAGAACAATCTCTGGGGCCAACGTCCTGACTTTC.

The chain recombines TRBV2 with TRBJ1-2, with 10 bases fitting TRBD1. Trimming took 6 bases from V and 7 from J; bases not matched to a gene: 8. Germline V gives CDR1 SNHLY, CDR2 FYNNEI. The CDR3 loop spans 14 amino acids. The CDR3 sequence: CASRPPGQGVGYTF. The CDR3 bases are TGTGCCAGCAGACCACCCGGACAGGGGGTTGGCTACACCTTC.

This chain uses TRBV29-1 with TRBJ2-3; D gene ambiguous. The CDR3 length is 11 residues. Germline CDR1 SQVTM, CDR2 ANQGSEA. The V gene lost 6 bases and the J gene lost 4 bases, with 8 bases spanning the gap. The CDR3 DNA sequence: TGCAGCGTCTCGGAGTCAGATACGCAGTATTTT. Translated, it gives CSVSESDTQYF.

In this sample, this clonotype turned up once. The chain links TRBV5-1 to TRBJ2-5; TRBD2 aligns across 8 bases. Looked up from germline, CDR1 is SGHRS and CDR2 is YFSETQ. V trimming: 0 bases; J trimming: 5 bases; junction bases outside the gene matches: 6. The CDR3 consists of 15 residues. The CDR3: CASSLEAGAMETQYF. The CDR3 coding sequence is TGCGCCAGCAGCTTGGAAGCGGGAGCCATGGAGACCCAGTACTTC.

Notes on this clonotype: The DNA is left out, because the CDR3 cannot be placed on it with certainty; the CDR3 is given as TCRdb lists it. J is TRBJ1-4 and V is TRBV24-1; TRBD1 was called by the table and not checked on the DNA. Germline assignment: CDR1 KGHDR and CDR2 SFDVKD. The CDR3 comprises 14 residues, both ends counted. CDR3 amino acids: CATSDSGVEKNCFF.

The chain uses TRBV19 and TRBJ1-3, with D hard to call. Germline V gives CDR1 LNHDA, CDR2 SQIVND (reference sequence). Trimming took 3 bases from V and 0 from J, leaving 9 bases between them. The CDR3 covers 15 residues. The CDR3 loop reads CASSIDGVSGNTIYF. The CDR3 DNA reads TGTGCCAGTAGTATTGACGGAGTCTCTGGAAACACCATATATTTT.

This clonotype has at least ten counts. V is TRBV7-8 and J is TRBJ1-1; D gene unclear. Trimming removed 5 bases at V and 4 bases at J, with 11 bases between. CDR1 SGHVS and CDR2 FQNEAQ come from the germline V gene. The CDR3 covers 13 residues. The CDR3 region is CASSHNLGTEAFF. The CDR3 DNA reads as TGTGCCAGCAGCCACAATCTGGGCACTGAAGCTTTCTTT.

This clonotype has a count of ten or more. The gene calls are TRBV15 and TRBJ2-5, with TRBD2 identical over 10 bases. V shed 3 bases and J 3 bases; nucleotides not matched to a gene: 7. Germline CDR1 LNHNV, CDR2 YYDKDF (reference sequence). CDR3 length: 16 amino acids. The CDR3 loop reads CATSRGPGLAEETQYF. CDR3 nucleotides: TGTGCCACCAGCAGGGGGCCCGGACTAGCGGAAGAGACCCAGTACTTC.

Turning to this clonotype: A much larger clone differs by one base, so this may be a read error. The chain recombines TRBV7-6 with TRBJ1-4, with 8 bases aligning to TRBD1. The germline V gene has CDR1 SGHVS and CDR2 FNYEAQ. CDR3 length: 14 amino acids. The V and J ends lost 5 bases and 7 bases, in that order; junction bases with no gene match: 6. Here the CDR3 DNA reads TGTGCCAGCAGCCCGGACAGGGAGAGTGAAAAACTGTTTTTT. Amino acid sequence: CASSPDRESEKLFF.

The genes are TRBV2 and TRBJ2-5, with 7 bases aligning to TRBD1. The length of the CDR3 is 15 residues. The V segment lost 8 bases and the J segment 5 bases; nucleotides outside the gene matches: 14. Germline CDR1 is SNHLY and CDR2 is FYNNEI. The CDR3 protein is CASRQTGVSVETQYF. The CDR3 DNA follows: TGTGCCAGCCGTCAAACAGGGGTATCGGTGGAGACCCAGTACTTC.

This clonotype was observed a handful of times. V and J are TRBV5-4 and TRBJ2-6, with 7 bases fitting TRBD1. This CDR3 region has 17 residues. V dropped 0 bases and J dropped 2; count of bases not matched to a gene: 5. The germline CDR1 and CDR2 sequences are SGHNT and YYREEE (reference sequence). CDR3 residues: CASSLGQGFPGANVLTF. CDR3 coding DNA: TGTGCCAGCAGCTTGGGACAGGGTTTCCCTGGGGCCAACGTCCTGACTTTC.

The V and J genes are TRBV7-9 and TRBJ1-2; D gene uncertain. From germline, CDR1 is SEHNR and CDR2 FQNEAQ (reference sequence). This CDR3 is built from 13 residues. V was clipped by 3 bases and J by 7 bases, with 12 bases between them. The CDR3 DNA reads TGTGCCAGCAGCTTTGGAATCGGGGTTGGCTACACCTTC. This gives the protein CASSFGIGVGYTF.

V is TRBV10-3 and J is TRBJ2-6; no definite D call. CDR1 and CDR2 from the germline V gene are ENHRY and SYGVKD. Trimming pared 5 bases from V and 4 bases from J, leaving 6 bases between. The CDR3 is made up of 13 amino acids. CDR3 nucleotide sequence: TGTGCCATCAGTTCCGCCGGGGCCAACGTCCTGACTTTC. This gives the protein CAISSAGANVLTF.

J is TRBJ1-1 and V is TRBV29-1; D is unclear. Germline CDR1 and CDR2: SQVTM and ANQGSEA. This CDR3 region has 13 residues. V was cut by 7 bases and J by 4 bases, with 16 bases left in between. Here the CDR3 DNA reads TGCAGCGGGCGGGATGTTACGGGCACTGAAGCTTTCTTT. Protein sequence: CSGRDVTGTEAFF.

V and J are TRBV19 and TRBJ1-5; 10 bases agree with TRBD1. J lost 7 bases, V lost 5 bases, and 5 bases had no gene match. The germline CDR1 and CDR2 sequences are LNHDA and SQIVND (reference sequence). This CDR3 is built from 14 residues. The CDR3 DNA is TGTGCCAGTAGTCTCCAGACAGGGGGCCAGCCCCAGCATTTT. Its translation is CASSLQTGGQPQHF.

This clonotype was seen a few times. The chain uses TRBV5-1 and TRBJ1-3; no clear D. The CDR3 totals 13 residues. Germline V CDR1 and CDR2: SGHRS, YFSETQ. Between the trimmed V and J ends, which lost 5 bases and 4 bases, there was a span of 10 bases. CDR3 loop: CASSSDGGNTIYF. The CDR3 DNA follows: TGCGCCAGCAGTTCGGACGGAGGAAACACCATATATTTT.

The genes are TRBV2 and TRBJ2-3; the D gene is possibly TRBD1 (5 bases). The CDR3 runs 14 residues. Germline CDR1 is SNHLY and CDR2 is FYNNEI. Trimming took 6 bases from V and 2 from J, leaving 12 bases between them. CDR3 protein: CASSDDSNTDTQYF. The CDR3, as DNA: TGTGCCAGCAGCGACGACAGCAACACAGATACGCAGTATTTT.

Concerning this clonotype itself: Compared with germline, one end of the junction differs, possibly owing to a read error. The J gene is TRBJ1-4, the V gene TRBV6-4; 7 positions match TRBD1. Germline CDR1 and CDR2: MRHNA and SNTAGT. This CDR3 is built from 15 residues. CDR3 region: CASSDSDRVYEKLFF. The CDR3 nucleotides are TGTGCCAGCAGCGACTCTGACAGGGTCTATGAAAAACTGTTTTTT.

This chain uses TRBV10-3 with TRBJ2-5; TRBD2 matches 13 bases. This CDR3 is built from 14 residues. Trimming removed 6 bases from V and 5 bases from J; junction bases left unmatched: 3. CDR1 is ENHRY and CDR2 is SYGVKD in the germline V gene. The CDR3 sequence: CAIRGLAGSETQYF. CDR3 bases: TGTGCCATCAGGGGACTAGCGGGATCGGAGACCCAGTACTTC.

This chain links TRBV20-1 with TRBJ2-2; D is uncertain. The germline gives CDR1 DFQATT, CDR2 SNEGSKA (reference sequence). V was trimmed by 1 base and J by 1 base, leaving 4 bases between them. CDR3 length equals 13 residues. CDR3 in amino acids: CSARARNTGELFF. CDR3 bases: TGCAGTGCTAGAGCTCGGAACACCGGGGAGCTGTTTTTT.

As to this clonotype: Just one base apart from a much larger clone, this may be a read error. The rearrangement uses TRBV10-3 and TRBJ1-5; D call uncertain. The CDR3 length is 13 residues. Per germline, CDR1 ENHRY and CDR2 SYGVKD. The CDR3 loop is CAIRESVDQPQHF. In DNA form, the CDR3 reads TGTGCCATCAGAGAGTCGGTGGATCAGCCCCAGCATTTT.

This clonotype was seen many times. The rearrangement uses TRBV7-3 and TRBJ2-5; 8 bases align to TRBD1. Germline values: CDR1 SGHTA, CDR2 FQGTGA. V lost 5 bases and J lost 5; bases outside the gene matches: 16. The CDR3 totals 17 residues. Here the CDR3 DNA reads TGTGCCAGCAGCCCTACGGGAGACAGGGGCCATTCCGAGACCCAGTACTTC. Encoded protein: CASSPTGDRGHSETQYF.